The 21 T cell receptor beta chains in this list originate from one sample, sequenced in a study of CD8+ T cells in alopecia areata. Indicated treatment: oral pan-JAK inhibitor, 5-10 mg twice daily. RNA extraction and reverse transcription yielded cDNA as sequencing template. Sequencing used immunoSEQ multiplex PCR; TCRdb keeps in-frame clones, though not all of them. The repertoire holds 190,000 or so clones, with around three fifths as singletons. The sample consisted of CD8+ T cells sorted from blood, taken at week 24, from a patient treated with tofacitinib. All receptors derive from a human donor with alopecia areata.

This clone is a singleton in its sample. The genes are TRBV5-6 and TRBJ2-1; no firm D call. The CDR3 sequence is 12 residues long. Germline V lookup: CDR1 SGHDT, CDR2 YYEEEE. V was pared by 2 bases and J by 8 bases, with 8 bases between. The DNA of the CDR3 is TGTGCCAGCAGCTTAAATCGGGATGAGCAGTTCTTC. Encoded protein: CASSLNRDEQFF.

The chain combines TRBV6-1 with TRBJ2-5; TRBD2 might be the D (6 bases). V shed 6 bases and J shed 2 bases, with 16 bases lying between them. This CDR3 is 15 amino acids long. The V gene's germline CDR1 is MNHNS and CDR2 SASEGT. The CDR3 is CASSPPGLPQETQYF. The CDR3 DNA is TGTGCCAGCAGCCCCCCGGGACTTCCTCAAGAGACCCAGTACTTC.

The genes are TRBV29-1 and TRBJ2-2; possible D gene TRBD2, 5 bases. The CDR3 spans 12 residues. Trimming shortened V by 3 bases and J by 5 bases, and 7 bases separated the two germline ends. CDR1 is SQVTM, CDR2 ANQGSEA, per germline. CDR3 sequence (DNA): TGCAGCGTTGACTCGGGGACCGGGGAGCTGTTTTTT. Translation: CSVDSGTGELFF.

The chain's CDR3 is CASSSLLTGTGPYEQYF. Written as DNA, the CDR3 is TGCGCCAGCAGCTCTCTGCTGACCGGGACAGGGCCCTACGAGCAGTACTTC. The V call is TRBV5-1, the J call TRBJ2-7; 9 bases are a match to TRBD1. CDR3 length: 17 residues. Trimming removed 3 bases from V and 2 bases from J; junction bases left unmatched: 12. CDR1 and CDR2 from the germline V gene are SGHRS and YFSETQ.

V usage is TRBV9 and J usage is TRBJ2-3; tentative D call: TRBD2 (5 bases). The V end lost 6 bases, the J end lost 3 bases, and 8 bases lay between the germline ends. Germline V lookup: CDR1 SGDLS, CDR2 YYNGEE. This CDR3 is 12 amino acids long. DNA for the CDR3: TGTGCCAGCACCGGGGATACAGATACGCAGTATTTT. It translates to CASTGDTDTQYF.

The rearrangement joins TRBV7-9 to TRBJ2-7, with 7 nucleotides matching TRBD2. V trimming: 5 bases; J trimming: 3 bases; junction bases outside the gene matches: 7. CDR1 is SEHNR, CDR2 FQNEAQ, per germline (reference sequence). The length of the CDR3 is 14 residues. CDR3 DNA: TGTGCCAGCAGCCCCCCGGGGAGGGGCTACGAGCAGTACTTC. Its translation: CASSPPGRGYEQYF. The full variable domain, its missing parts supplied by reference TRBV7-9 and TRBJ2-7, is DTGVSQNPRHKITKRGQNVTFRCDPISEHNRLYWYRQTLGQGPEFLTYFQNEAQLEKSRLLSDRFSAERPKGSFSTLEIQRTEQGDSAMYLCASSPPGRGYEQYFGPGTRLTVT.

This clone was detected ten times or more. The chain uses TRBV7-9 and TRBJ1-2; D remains unclear. Germline V gives CDR1 SEHNR, CDR2 FQNEAQ (reference sequence). CDR3 length equals 15 residues. V was cut by 1 base and J by 2 bases, with 11 bases left in between. The CDR3 nucleotides read TGTGCCAGCAGCTTAGAATCTCGCAGGAACTATGGCTACACCTTC. It encodes CASSLESRRNYGYTF.

This clone has just a few counts. V is TRBV25-1 and J is TRBJ2-6; D is uncertain. Germline values: CDR1 MGHDK, CDR2 SYGVNS. CDR3 length: 17 residues. Trimming shortened V by 3 bases and J by 0 bases, and 12 bases separated the two germline ends. The CDR3 loop reads CASSDLARDSGANVLTF. CDR3 DNA sequence: TGTGCCAGCAGTGATTTAGCCAGAGACTCTGGGGCCAACGTCCTGACTTTC.

To note about this clone: At one end, the junction sequence differs from germline, possibly due to a read error. V and J are TRBV9 and TRBJ2-5, with a weak D call TRBD2 (5 bases). Germline V CDR1 and CDR2: SGDLS, YYNGEE. This CDR3 spans 16 amino acids. Here the CDR3 reads CASSPSGRADHETQYF. The CDR3 DNA follows: TGTGCCAGCAGCCCCAGCGGTAGGGCGGACCACGAGACCCAGTACTTC.

This clone was seen more than once but under ten times. The V gene is TRBV29-1, the J gene TRBJ2-7; the D gene could be TRBD1 or TRBD2 (7 bases each). Per germline, CDR1 SQVTM and CDR2 ANQGSEA. The CDR3 contains 13 residues. Deletions cut 1 base from V and 4 bases from J, with 11 bases between. The CDR3 spells CSVEAGGDYEQYF. In DNA, the CDR3 is TGCAGCGTTGAAGCAGGGGGGGATTACGAGCAGTACTTC.

This clone was observed at least ten times. This rearrangement joins TRBV6-6 to TRBJ2-5, with D perhaps matching TRBD1 (5 bases). This CDR3 region has 15 residues. The V gene's germline CDR1 is MNHNY and CDR2 SVGAGI (reference sequence). Deletions cut 5 bases from V and 2 bases from J, with 15 bases between. Here the CDR3 DNA reads TGTGCCAGCAGTCAGGGTTTTACTTATCAAGAGACCCAGTACTTC. Its translation is CASSQGFTYQETQYF.

The chain is built from TRBV13 and TRBJ2-1; 7 bases match TRBD1. Germline V gene sequence: CDR1 PRHDT, CDR2 FYEKMQ (reference sequence). The V segment lost 0 bases and the J segment 15 bases; nucleotides outside the gene matches: 14. The CDR3 contains 15 residues. The chain's CDR3 is CASSLGTGQAAIGFF. The CDR3 nucleotides read TGTGCCAGCAGCTTAGGTACCGGACAGGCGGCCATTGGGTTCTTC.

This clone was detected only a few times. This chain joins TRBV5-6 and TRBJ2-7; the D gene is possibly TRBD1 (5 bases). Germline CDR1 is SGHDT and CDR2 is YYEEEE. Between the trimmed V and J ends, which lost 7 bases and 1 base, there was a span of 21 bases. The CDR3 consists of 16 residues. CDR3 in amino acids: CASAGMSDSRSYEQYF. In nucleotides, the CDR3 is TGTGCCAGCGCAGGAATGTCCGACAGCAGGTCCTACGAGCAGTACTTC. Full variable domain (outside the CDR3, taken from reference TRBV5-6 and TRBJ2-7): DAGVTQSPTHLIKTRGQQVTLRCSPKSGHDTVSWYQQALGQGPQFIFQYYEEEERQRGNFPDRFSGHQFPNYSSELNVNALLLGDSALYLCASAGMSDSRSYEQYFGPGTRLTVT.

The chain couples TRBV5-6 to TRBJ1-6; 9 nucleotides align to TRBD1. The J segment lost 6 bases and the V segment lost 2 bases, leaving 6 bases of the junction unmatched. This CDR3 spans 16 amino acids. Germline V gene sequence: CDR1 SGHDT, CDR2 YYEEEE. CDR3 DNA: TGTGCCAGCAGCTTACCCGGGACAGGGCTTAATTCACCCCTCCACTTT. Amino acids: CASSLPGTGLNSPLHF.

This clone was counted between two and nine times. The V gene is TRBV6-6, the J gene TRBJ1-5; 7 bases line up with TRBD1. Trimming removed 6 bases from V and 5 bases from J; junction bases left unmatched: 7. The CDR3 covers 14 residues. Germline CDR1 reads MNHNY; CDR2 reads SVGAGI (reference sequence). The CDR3 coding sequence is TGTGCCAGCAGCACAGGGGTGTGGGATCAGCCCCAGCATTTT. Its translation is CASSTGVWDQPQHF.

The J gene is TRBJ2-5, the V gene TRBV12-5; D gene uncertain. CDR3 length: 13 amino acids. CDR1 is LGHNT and CDR2 is FRNRAP in the germline V gene. Trimming took off 7 bases at V and 1 base at J, with 10 bases between the two ends. CDR3 amino acids: CASVGWLQETQYF. The CDR3 nucleotides read TGTGCTAGTGTAGGTTGGCTCCAAGAGACCCAGTACTTC.

This chain uses TRBV27 with TRBJ2-7; 10 bases align to TRBD1. Germline CDR1 is MNHEY and CDR2 is SMNVEV (reference sequence). The CDR3 has 15 residues. The trim removed 7 bases at V and 5 bases at J, leaving 11 bases unmatched. The CDR3 DNA sequence: TGTGCCAGCACCTCAATGACAGGGGGCTACCACGAGCAGTACTTC. Amino acids: CASTSMTGGYHEQYF.

CDR3 in amino acids: CASSLAYEPRVYGYTF. In nucleotides, the CDR3 is TGTGCCAGCAGTTTAGCCTACGAGCCTCGGGTCTATGGCTACACCTTC. The V call is TRBV28, the J call TRBJ1-2; the D is unclear. Trimming took off 2 bases at V and 4 bases at J, with 17 bases between the two ends. The germline V gene encodes CDR1 MDHEN and CDR2 SYDVKM. This CDR3 has 16 amino acids.

The gene calls are TRBV29-1 and TRBJ1-2; perhaps TRBD1 as D (5 bases). The CDR3 loop spans 13 amino acids. Germline-derived CDR1 and CDR2 are SQVTM and ANQGSEA. V was trimmed by 4 bases and J by 3 bases, leaving 12 bases between them. The DNA for the CDR3 is TGCAGCGTTGGTAAGGGGCAGGACTATGGCTACACCTTC. Translated, it gives CSVGKGQDYGYTF.

The chain has TRBV13 and TRBJ1-2; unclear D gene. Per the germline V gene, CDR1 is PRHDT and CDR2 is FYEKMQ (reference sequence). The CDR3 length is 16 residues. Trimming shortened V by 4 bases and J by 4 bases, and 19 bases separated the two germline ends. CDR3 region: CASSSSGAGSGYGYTF. The CDR3 DNA reads TGTGCCAGCAGCTCCTCAGGAGCGGGCTCGGGCTATGGCTACACCTTC.

The chain has TRBV13 and TRBJ1-2; 7 bases map to TRBD1. The CDR3 extends over 15 amino acids. V trimming: 3 bases; J trimming: 5 bases; junction bases outside the gene matches: 9. Germline CDR1 PRHDT, CDR2 FYEKMQ (reference sequence). The CDR3: CASSLGQGVVYGYTF. CDR3 sequence (DNA): TGTGCCAGCAGCTTGGGCCAGGGGGTTGTGTATGGCTACACCTTC.